The clone carrying this T cell receptor beta chain occurred once. No antigen is known for it. PCR employed 60 Vbeta and 13 Jbeta primers. Profiled with immunoSEQ multiplex PCR; TCRdb holds only in-frame clones, not every one. In the table there are roughly 150,000 clones, approximately 80% of which are singletons. The sample originates from a study of cytomegalovirus exposure and HLA in healthy donors. Per the germline V gene, CDR1 is SGHNT and CDR2 is YYREEE (reference sequence). This CDR3 region has 12 residues. The ends were cut back, 1 base at V and 8 bases at J, with 9 bases in the middle. Broader study findings: It was reported in a later analysis that an Asian-associated ancestry cluster showed fewer N-insertions than the 666-donor mean.

The rearrangement links TRBV5-4 to TRBJ1-2; no definite D call. The TCR originated in a woman in her 40s in good health and CMV-seropositive. Sequencing was carried out using PBMCs. For the CDR3, the DNA is TGTGCCAGCAGCTTGAGAGGAGGGGGCTACACCTTC. Translation: CASSLRGGGYTF.